This entry lists 11 T cell receptor beta chains sequenced from one sample in a study of CD8 T cells in Susac syndrome. Random hexamers were used to reverse transcribe the RNA input (about 0.5 to 1 ug). Each CDR3 protein gets one entry after TCRdb re-called the immunoSEQ multiplex PCR reads with MiXCR. The sample shows 200,000 or so distinct CDR3 sequences, almost 96% of them seen only once. The specimen was CD4+ T cells from PBMCs. These receptors originate from a human donor with multiple sclerosis.

A single count supports this clonotype. The chain combines TRBV6-5 with TRBJ2-7; D is ambiguous. Germline V gene data show CDR1 as MNHEY and CDR2 as SVGAGI. The CDR3 covers 12 residues. Trimming left V 2 bases short and J 6 bases short, with 8 bases between. The CDR3 is CASSYDLVEQYF. The CDR3 nucleotides are TGTGCCAGCAGTTACGATCTAGTCGAGCAGTACTTC.

J is TRBJ1-6 and V is TRBV7-3; D possibly corresponds to TRBD1 (5 bases). The CDR3 length is 16 residues. The V and J ends lost 5 bases and 9 bases respectively, with 20 bases between them. Germline CDR1 and CDR2: SGHTA and FQGTGA. As DNA, the CDR3 is TGTGCCAGCAGCCAGGGAGGACTAACGGGGGGTTCACCCCTCCACTTT. It encodes CASSQGGLTGGSPLHF. Using reference TRBV7-3 and TRBJ1-6 for the parts outside the CDR3, the full variable domain is GAGVSQTPSNKVTEKGKYVELRCDPISGHTALYWYRQSLGQGPEFLIYFQGTGAADDSGLPNDRFFAVRPEGSVSTLKIQRTERGDSAVYLCASSQGGLTGGSPLHFGNGTRLTVT.

This chain joins TRBV7-2 and TRBJ2-3; 7 nucleotides match TRBD1. V was pared by 3 bases and J by 4 bases, with 7 bases of the junction left unmatched. Looked up from germline, CDR1 is SGHTA and CDR2 is FQGNSA. The CDR3 contains 15 residues. The CDR3 DNA reads as TGTGCCAGCAGCTTCAGAGGGGGCGCCGCAGATACGCAGTATTTT. Protein product: CASSFRGGAADTQYF.

The rearrangement links TRBV19 to TRBJ1-1; D remains unclear. Trimming stripped 6 bases from V and 3 bases from J, with 35 bases between. Germline CDR1 is LNHDA and CDR2 is SQIVND (reference sequence). This CDR3 comprises 21 residues. CDR3 amino acids: CASRSLDGFQTDGVMDTEAFF. The CDR3 nucleotides are TGTGCCAGTAGGAGTCTCGACGGCTTTCAAACCGATGGGGTAATGGACACTGAAGCTTTCTTT.

V and J are TRBV27 and TRBJ1-6, with 11 bases matching TRBD1. After removal of 5 bases from V and 10 bases from J, the junction contained 10 bases not matched to a gene. In germline, CDR1 is MNHEY, CDR2 SMNVEV (reference sequence). The CDR3 runs to 16 residues. The CDR3 DNA follows: TGTGCCAGCAGTCCCTCGGGGACAGGGGGATTCTCACCCCTCCACTTT. It encodes CASSPSGTGGFSPLHF.

The chain uses TRBV2 and TRBJ2-3, with D perhaps matching TRBD2 (5 bases). The V gene's germline CDR1 is SNHLY and CDR2 FYNNEI. The CDR3 totals 15 residues. V lost 4 bases to trimming and J lost 1 base, with 12 bases between them. The CDR3 DNA is TGTGCCAGCAGTGCTCTCCTAGCCGGCACAGATACGCAGTATTTT. It translates to CASSALLAGTDTQYF. Using reference TRBV2 and TRBJ2-3 for the parts outside the CDR3, the full variable domain is EPEVTQTPSHQVTQMGQEVILRCVPISNHLYFYWYRQILGQKVEFLVSFYNNEISEKSEIFDDQFSVERPDGSNFTLKIRSTKLEDSAMYFCASSALLAGTDTQYFGPGTRLTVL.

This chain uses TRBV6-1 with TRBJ1-6; D may be TRBD1 (5 bases). CDR3 length: 15 residues. Germline CDR1 MNHNS, CDR2 SASEGT. V was shortened by 8 bases and J by 2 bases, with 13 bases between the two germline ends. CDR3 sequence: CASAGDGTYNSPLHF. The CDR3 nucleotides read TGTGCCAGCGCGGGGGACGGTACCTATAATTCACCCCTCCACTTT.

The V call is TRBV30, the J call TRBJ1-2, with D maybe TRBD1 (5 bases). This CDR3 is built from 13 residues. V gave up 3 bases and J gave up 7 bases, with 15 bases separating them. The V gene's germline CDR1 is GTSNPN and CDR2 SVGIG (reference sequence). The CDR3 region has the DNA TGTGCCTGGAGCCCGAGGGGCGGAAGTGGCTACACCTTC. The encoded protein is CAWSPRGGSGYTF.

This clonotype appeared once. The rearrangement joins TRBV6-1 to TRBJ1-4; 11 nucleotides line up with TRBD1. Germline V gene data show CDR1 as MNHNS and CDR2 as SASEGT. The CDR3 totals 15 residues. The V gene end was trimmed by 2 bases and the J gene end by 6 bases; junction bases not matched to a gene: 2. The CDR3 protein is CASSEPGQGDEKLFF. CDR3 sequence (DNA): TGTGCCAGCAGTGAACCGGGACAGGGGGATGAAAAACTGTTTTTT.

The chain uses TRBV20-1 and TRBJ2-1; 8 positions agree with TRBD1. Germline assignment: CDR1 DFQATT and CDR2 SNEGSKA (reference sequence). V lost 6 bases to trimming and J lost 4 bases; unmatched junction nucleotides: 11. The CDR3 is 15 amino acids. The CDR3 DNA reads TGCAGTGCAGAGAGAGGAGACAGGGGATACAATGAGCAGTTCTTC. Its protein product is CSAERGDRGYNEQFF.

The chain recombines TRBV4-3 with TRBJ2-7, with 7 positions matching TRBD1. The J segment lost 4 bases and the V segment lost 4 bases, leaving 13 bases of the junction unmatched. The CDR3 length is 16 residues. Germline V gives CDR1 LGHNA, CDR2 YSLEER. This CDR3 reads CASSPSMRQGGYEQYF. CDR3 nucleotides: TGCGCCAGCAGCCCTTCTATGAGACAGGGTGGTTACGAGCAGTACTTC.